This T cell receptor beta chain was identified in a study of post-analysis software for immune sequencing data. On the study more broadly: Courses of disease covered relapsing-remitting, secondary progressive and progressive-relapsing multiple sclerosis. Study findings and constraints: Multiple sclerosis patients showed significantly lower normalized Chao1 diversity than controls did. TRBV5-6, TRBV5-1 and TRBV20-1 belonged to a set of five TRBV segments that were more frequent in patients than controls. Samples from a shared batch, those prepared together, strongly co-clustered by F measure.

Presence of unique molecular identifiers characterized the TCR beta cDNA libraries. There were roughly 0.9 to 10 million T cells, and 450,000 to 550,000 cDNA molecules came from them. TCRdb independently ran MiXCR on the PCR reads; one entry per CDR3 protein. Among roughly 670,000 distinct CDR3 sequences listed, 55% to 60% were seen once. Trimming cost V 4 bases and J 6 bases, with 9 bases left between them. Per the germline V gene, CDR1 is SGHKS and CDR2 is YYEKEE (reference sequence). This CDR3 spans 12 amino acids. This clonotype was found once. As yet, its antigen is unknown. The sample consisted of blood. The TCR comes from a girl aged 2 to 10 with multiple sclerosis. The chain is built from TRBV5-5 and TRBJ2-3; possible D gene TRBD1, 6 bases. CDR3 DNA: TGTGCCAGCAGCGCAGGGGCCGATACGCAGTATTTT. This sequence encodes CASSAGADTQYF. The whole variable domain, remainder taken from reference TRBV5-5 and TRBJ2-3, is DAGVTQSPTHLIKTRGQQVTLRCSPISGHKSVSWYQQVLGQGPQFIFQYYEKEERGRGNFPDRFSARQFPNYSSELNVNALLLGDSALYLCASSAGADTQYFGPGTRLTVL.